These 28 T cell receptor beta chains share one sample of origin, sequenced in a study of identical twins. MiXCR, applied by TCRdb to the 5' RACE reads, yields one record per CDR3 protein. The repertoire consists of 250,000 or so distinct CDR3 sequences, with 7.5% occurring once and the leading ten covering around 5.4%. A further study also used this sample, focusing on yellow fever vaccine responses in identical twins.

The sequenced sample was CD8+ T cells sorted from blood. The receptors here all came from a young woman in good health.

This clonotype was counted between two and nine times. The CDR3 protein is CASSAGTSGYEQYF. The CDR3 coding sequence is TGTGCCAGCAGCGCAGGGACTAGCGGCTACGAGCAGTACTTC. The rearrangement links TRBV6-1 to TRBJ2-7, with 11 bases matching TRBD2. The CDR3 sequence is 14 residues long. V gave up 6 bases and J gave up 3 bases; unmatched junction bases: 4. Per germline, CDR1 MNHNS and CDR2 SASEGT.

This clonotype was recorded many times. V usage is TRBV3-1 and J usage is TRBJ2-4; the D call may be TRBD1 or TRBD2 (5 bases each). The CDR3 runs to 16 residues. CDR1 LGHDT and CDR2 YNNKEL come from the germline V gene (reference sequence). V was pared by 2 bases and J by 1 base, with 12 bases between. CDR3 DNA sequence: TGTGCCAGCAGCCAAAGTCTAGAGGGGGCCAAAAACATTCAGTACTTC. Its translation is CASSQSLEGAKNIQYF.

The sample holds many counts of this clonotype. V usage is TRBV5-6 and J usage is TRBJ2-7; weak D call: TRBD2 (6 bases). CDR1 SGHDT and CDR2 YYEEEE come from the germline V gene. V lost 0 bases, J lost 3 bases, and 10 bases lay in between. CDR3 length equals 14 residues. The CDR3 DNA reads TGTGCCAGCAGCTTGGGGCGGGGACTCTACGAGCAGTACTTC. Its translation is CASSLGRGLYEQYF.

In this sample, this clonotype turned up a few times. The V call is TRBV24-1, the J call TRBJ2-1; no clear D gene. CDR1 and CDR2 (germline): KGHDR, SFDVKD. The CDR3 runs to 13 residues. Trimming removed 5 bases from V and 8 bases from J, with 12 bases in between. CDR3 protein: CATSAHKRDEQFF. The DNA for the CDR3 is TGTGCCACCAGTGCCCACAAACGGGATGAGCAGTTCTTC.

In its sample, this clonotype was seen many times. The rearrangement uses TRBV29-1 and TRBJ2-7; 8 bases map to TRBD2. CDR3 length: 14 amino acids. Germline CDR1 and CDR2: SQVTM and ANQGSEA. The trim removed 5 bases at V and 3 bases at J, leaving 9 bases unmatched. The CDR3 is CSVKLREGGYEQYF. CDR3 DNA sequence: TGCAGCGTTAAACTACGGGAGGGTGGCTACGAGCAGTACTTC.

This clonotype has a handful of counts. The V gene is TRBV7-9, the J gene TRBJ2-1; 8 positions match TRBD2. The length of the CDR3 is 17 residues. Germline CDR1 reads SEHNR; CDR2 reads FQNEAQ (reference sequence). V shed 5 bases and J 3 bases; nucleotides not matched to a gene: 12. CDR3 protein: CASSPAAASGLYNEQFF. The DNA for the CDR3 is TGTGCCAGCAGCCCAGCGGCCGCTAGCGGGCTCTACAATGAGCAGTTCTTC.

This clonotype was observed a few times. V usage is TRBV12-3 or TRBV12-4 and J usage is TRBJ2-1; 7 nucleotides align to TRBD1. J was trimmed by 0 bases and V by 5 bases; bases with no gene match: 7. The CDR3 covers 16 residues. The CDR3 sequence is CASSGDSRSSYNEQFF. CDR3 sequence (DNA): TGTGCCAGCAGTGGGGACAGCCGGAGCTCCTACAATGAGCAGTTCTTC.

The rearrangement links TRBV11-2 to TRBJ2-3, with 8 bases identical to TRBD1. Germline CDR1 SGHAT, CDR2 FQNNGV. The junction had 4 bases not matched to a gene; V was cut back by 4 bases and J by 1 base. The CDR3 length is 15 residues. The CDR3 reads CASSWTGQGTDTQYF. The CDR3, as DNA: TGTGCCAGCAGCTGGACAGGGCAGGGCACAGATACGCAGTATTTT.

This clonotype was seen more than once but under ten times. V usage is TRBV7-9 and J usage is TRBJ2-1, with 14 bases fitting TRBD2. Germline V gene data show CDR1 as SEHNR and CDR2 as FQNEAQ (reference sequence). Trimming took 5 bases from V and 12 from J; bases not matched to a gene: 6. CDR3 length: 14 amino acids. CDR3 sequence: CASSGGTSGRGQFF. In DNA form, the CDR3 reads TGTGCCAGCAGCGGAGGGACTAGCGGGAGAGGGCAGTTCTTC.

This clonotype was counted only a few times. The chain carries TRBV3-1 and TRBJ1-2; 7 bases are shared with TRBD1. This CDR3 spans 19 amino acids. Losses at the gene ends were 1 base for V and 0 bases for J; bases not matched to a gene: 14. Germline CDR1 LGHDT, CDR2 YNNKEL (reference sequence). In DNA form, the CDR3 reads TGTGCCAGCAGCCAAGCGTACGATTGGACAGGCGAAGCTAACTATGGCTACACCTTC. Translated: CASSQAYDWTGEANYGYTF.

This clonotype appeared many times. V and J are TRBV3-1 and TRBJ1-6; D uncertain. Trimming took 4 bases from V and 6 from J, leaving 13 bases between them. This CDR3 comprises 15 residues. Germline-derived CDR1 and CDR2 are LGHDT and YNNKEL (reference sequence). The CDR3 sequence is CASSPHESPNSPLHF. The CDR3 coding sequence is TGTGCCAGCAGCCCTCACGAGTCTCCTAATTCACCCCTCCACTTT.

This clonotype was seen a handful of times. This rearrangement joins TRBV29-1 to TRBJ1-3; 8 nucleotides line up with TRBD1. Trimming removed 7 bases from V and 1 base from J; junction bases left unmatched: 6. This CDR3 comprises 14 residues. Looked up from germline, CDR1 is SQVTM and CDR2 is ANQGSEA. CDR3 in DNA: TGCAGCGCCCGCGGGACAGGTTCTGGAAACACCATATATTTT. This gives the protein CSARGTGSGNTIYF.

This clonotype was seen repeatedly, ten times or more. V and J are TRBV20-1 and TRBJ2-1; D gene unclear. This CDR3 has 15 amino acids. V was trimmed by 5 bases and J by 0 bases, leaving 14 bases between them. The V gene's germline CDR1 is DFQATT and CDR2 SNEGSKA (reference sequence). The CDR3 reads CSAPSLLSSYNEQFF. CDR3 sequence (DNA): TGCAGTGCTCCAAGCCTTTTAAGCTCCTACAATGAGCAGTTCTTC.

CDR3 sequence: CASSQGDREFTEAFF. The CDR3 DNA sequence: TGTGCCAGCAGCCAAGGGGACAGGGAGTTCACTGAAGCTTTCTTT. The V and J genes are TRBV4-2 and TRBJ1-1; 9 nucleotides align to TRBD1. The CDR3 is made up of 15 amino acids. V lost 1 base and J lost 4; bases outside the gene matches: 4. Germline assignment: CDR1 LGHNA and CDR2 YNFKEQ.

This clonotype was seen repeatedly, ten times or more. This chain uses TRBV4-1 with TRBJ1-1; D is ambiguous. Germline assignment: CDR1 MGHRA and CDR2 YSYEKL. The germline V and J ends were trimmed by 3 bases and 0 bases, with 8 bases remaining between them. CDR3 length: 14 residues. CDR3 sequence reads: CASSHPTVNTEAFF. Written as DNA, the CDR3 is TGCGCCAGCAGCCATCCGACCGTGAACACTGAAGCTTTCTTT.

The rearrangement uses TRBV6-6 and TRBJ2-1; the D call may be TRBD1 or TRBD2 (5 bases each). This CDR3 contains 13 residues. The germline V gene has CDR1 MNHNY and CDR2 SVGAGI (reference sequence). The V end lost 2 bases, the J end lost 9 bases, and 11 bases lay between the germline ends. The CDR3 DNA reads TGTGCCAGCAGTTACCTGACGAGGGGTGAGCAGTTCTTC. Its protein is CASSYLTRGEQFF.

This clonotype was counted between two and nine times. The rearrangement uses TRBV5-6 and TRBJ2-7, with a possible D match to TRBD1 (6 bases). This CDR3 is built from 14 residues. Germline CDR1 SGHDT, CDR2 YYEEEE. V lost 4 bases and J lost 3, with 14 bases in between. CDR3: CASSRQAVVYEQYF. CDR3 in DNA: TGTGCCAGCAGCCGACAGGCGGTTGTCTACGAGCAGTACTTC.

The table lists this clonotype with a few counts. The CDR3 sequence is CASSLEAGSYEQYF. For the CDR3, the DNA is TGTGCCAGCAGCTTAGAGGCTGGGTCCTACGAGCAGTACTTC. The rearrangement links TRBV7-8 to TRBJ2-7; D uncertain. The length of the CDR3 is 14 residues. V was pared by 1 base and J by 1 base, with 8 bases between. The V gene's germline CDR1 is SGHVS and CDR2 FQNEAQ. Using reference TRBV7-8 and TRBJ2-7 for the parts outside the CDR3, the full variable domain is GAGVSQSPRYKVAKRGQDVALRCDPISGHVSLFWYQQALGQGPEFLTYFQNEAQLDKSGLPSDRFFAERPEGSVSTLKIQRTQQEDSAVYLCASSLEAGSYEQYFGPGTRLTVT.

DNA of the CDR3: TGTGCCAGCAGTGCCCCTCCCGGGGAGCTGTTTTTT. It specifies CASSAPPGELFF. The rearrangement links TRBV25-1 to TRBJ2-2; D ambiguous. The germline V gene encodes CDR1 MGHDK and CDR2 SYGVNS. V shed 4 bases and J shed 6 bases, with 6 bases lying between them. The CDR3 has 12 residues.

This clonotype was counted between two and nine times. The rearrangement joins TRBV7-2 to TRBJ2-1; a possible D gene is TRBD1 (5 bases). Germline CDR1 SGHTA, CDR2 FQGNSA. V lost 6 bases and J 3 bases, leaving 15 bases between the germline ends. The CDR3 runs 15 residues. The CDR3 region is CASSQTVEYYNEQFF. In DNA form, the CDR3 reads TGTGCCAGCAGTCAGACAGTAGAGTACTACAATGAGCAGTTCTTC. The full variable domain, rest sourced from reference TRBV7-2 and TRBJ2-1, is GAGVSQSPSNKVTEKGKDVELRCDPISGHTALYWYRQSLGQGLEFLIYFQGNSAPDKSGLPSDRFSAERTGGSVSTLTIQRTQQEDSAVYLCASSQTVEYYNEQFFGPGTRLTVL.

In this sample, this clonotype turned up many times. The chain joins TRBV20-1 to TRBJ2-7, with D possibly called TRBD1 or TRBD2 (5 bases each). Looked up from germline, CDR1 is DFQATT and CDR2 is SNEGSKA (reference sequence). The ends were cut back, 5 bases at V and 3 bases at J, with 17 bases in the middle. The CDR3 covers 14 residues. The CDR3 loop is CSASSPGQNYEQYV. CDR3 DNA: TGCAGTGCTTCTTCTCCGGGGCAAAACTACGAGCAGTACGTC.

This clonotype was observed once. One junction end does not reproduce the germline sequence, and a read error may be involved. This sequence joins TRBV9 and TRBJ2-2, with TRBD2 identical over 11 bases. Germline V lookup: CDR1 SGDLS, CDR2 YYNGEE. The CDR3 runs 17 residues. In nucleotides, the CDR3 is TGTGCCGGCAGCTTGAGCACTAGCGGGAGTCCCACCGGGGAGCTGTTTTTT. Translating it yields CAGSLSTSGSPTGELFF.

This clonotype was seen ten or more times. The CDR3 sequence: CASSLVNRLQETQYF. Written as DNA, the CDR3 is TGTGCCAGCAGTTTAGTAAACAGACTACAAGAGACCCAGTACTTC. V and J are TRBV28 and TRBJ2-5; the D gene is possibly TRBD2 (5 bases). CDR3 length equals 15 residues. Trimming removed 2 bases from V and 2 bases from J, with 12 bases in between. The V gene's germline CDR1 is MDHEN and CDR2 SYDVKM.

The gene calls are TRBV6-1 and TRBJ1-5; D is uncertain. Between the trimmed V and J ends, which lost 0 bases and 4 bases, there was a span of 16 bases. This CDR3 has 17 residues. Germline V gene data show CDR1 as MNHNS and CDR2 as SASEGT. This chain's CDR3 is CASSEARVWVGNQPQHF. The CDR3, as DNA: TGTGCCAGCAGTGAAGCGAGGGTCTGGGTTGGGAATCAGCCCCAGCATTTT.

The chain has TRBV20-1 and TRBJ2-7; perhaps TRBD2 as D (6 bases). The CDR3 sequence is 15 residues long. V lost 4 bases and J lost 1, with 17 bases in between. Per germline, CDR1 DFQATT and CDR2 SNEGSKA (reference sequence). Written as DNA, the CDR3 is TGCAGTGCTAAACGTGAACGGGAGCGGTCCTACGAGCAGTACTTC. It codes for CSAKRERERSYEQYF.

This clonotype was counted between two and nine times. V usage is TRBV28 and J usage is TRBJ2-7, with D unresolved. The CDR3 length is 13 residues. The germline gives CDR1 MDHEN, CDR2 SYDVKM. The germline V and J ends were trimmed by 3 bases and 4 bases, with 10 bases remaining between them. CDR3 protein: CASSFPAQYEQYF. The CDR3 DNA reads as TGTGCCAGCAGTTTCCCCGCCCAATACGAGCAGTACTTC.

This clonotype has at least ten counts. V gene TRBV4-1 combines with J gene TRBJ2-3; 8 nucleotides match TRBD2. This CDR3 spans 17 amino acids. Germline CDR1 and CDR2: MGHRA and YSYEKL. Unmatched junction bases numbered 6, after V lost 0 bases and J lost 1 base. CDR3 DNA sequence: TGCGCCAGCAGCCAAGAGGCTTTAGCGGGACGCACAGATACGCAGTATTTT. Residues: CASSQEALAGRTDTQYF.

The chain couples TRBV28 to TRBJ2-3; weak D call: TRBD1 (6 bases). CDR3 length: 14 residues. Germline V gene lookup returns CDR1 MDHEN and CDR2 SYDVKM. V lost 9 bases, J lost 2 bases, and 15 bases lay in between. CDR3 DNA: TGTGCCAGTGCCCGGGACACACACACAGATACGCAGTATTTT. Encoded protein: CASARDTHTDTQYF.